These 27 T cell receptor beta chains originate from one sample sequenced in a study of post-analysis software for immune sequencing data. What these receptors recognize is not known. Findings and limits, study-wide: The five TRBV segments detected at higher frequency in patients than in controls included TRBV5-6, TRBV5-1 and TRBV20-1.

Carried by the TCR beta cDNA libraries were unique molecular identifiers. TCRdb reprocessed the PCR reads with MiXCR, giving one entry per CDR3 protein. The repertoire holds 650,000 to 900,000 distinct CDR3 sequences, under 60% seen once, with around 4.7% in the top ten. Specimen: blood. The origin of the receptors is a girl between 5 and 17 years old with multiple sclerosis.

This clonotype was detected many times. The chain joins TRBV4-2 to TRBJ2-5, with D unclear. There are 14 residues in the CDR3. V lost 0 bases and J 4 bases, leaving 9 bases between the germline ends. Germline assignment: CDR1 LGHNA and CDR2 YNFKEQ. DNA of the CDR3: TGTGCCAGCAGCCAAGAGCTAGGAGTAGAGACCCAGTACTTC. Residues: CASSQELGVETQYF.

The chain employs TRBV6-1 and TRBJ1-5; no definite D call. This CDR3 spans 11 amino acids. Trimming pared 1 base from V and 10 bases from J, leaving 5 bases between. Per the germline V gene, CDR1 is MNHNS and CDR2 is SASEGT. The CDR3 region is CASSEEGPQHF. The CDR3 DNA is TGTGCCAGCAGTGAAGAGGGACCCCAGCATTTT.

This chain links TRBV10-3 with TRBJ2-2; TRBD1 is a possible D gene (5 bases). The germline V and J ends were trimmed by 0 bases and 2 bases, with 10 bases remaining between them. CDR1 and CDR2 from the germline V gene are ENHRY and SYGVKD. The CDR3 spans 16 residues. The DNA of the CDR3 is TGTGCCATCAGTGAGTCTTCCAGGGCTAACACCGGGGAGCTGTTTTTT. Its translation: CAISESSRANTGELFF.

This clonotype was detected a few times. CDR3 nucleotides: TGTGCCAGCTCACCGCCGAGGGCGTCTGGGGCCAACGTCCTGACTTTC. Its protein product is CASSPPRASGANVLTF. This chain joins TRBV18 and TRBJ2-6; perhaps TRBD2 as D (5 bases). V gave up 3 bases and J gave up 1 base, with 10 bases separating them. Germline CDR1 is KGHSH and CDR2 is LQKENI. This CDR3 is built from 16 residues. Complete variable domain (other parts from reference TRBV18 and TRBJ2-6): NAGVMQNPRHLVRRRGQEARLRCSPMKGHSHVYWYRQLPEEGLKFMVYLQKENIIDESGMPKERFSAEFPKEGPSILRIQQVVRGDSAAYFCASSPPRASGANVLTFGAGSRLTVL.

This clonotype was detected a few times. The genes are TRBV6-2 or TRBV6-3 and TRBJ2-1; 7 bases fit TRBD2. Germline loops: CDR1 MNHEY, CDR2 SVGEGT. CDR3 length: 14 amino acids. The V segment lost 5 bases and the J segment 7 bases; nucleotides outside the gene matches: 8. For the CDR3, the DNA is TGTGCCAGCAGTACGGGGAGGGCTACAAATGAGCAGTTCTTC. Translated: CASSTGRATNEQFF.

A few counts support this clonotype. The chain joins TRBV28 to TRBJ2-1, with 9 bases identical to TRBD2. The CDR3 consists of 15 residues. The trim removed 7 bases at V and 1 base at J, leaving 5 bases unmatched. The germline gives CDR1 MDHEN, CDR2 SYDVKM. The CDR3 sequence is CASTPSGRSYNEQFF. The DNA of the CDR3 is TGTGCCAGCACCCCCAGCGGGAGGTCCTACAATGAGCAGTTCTTC.

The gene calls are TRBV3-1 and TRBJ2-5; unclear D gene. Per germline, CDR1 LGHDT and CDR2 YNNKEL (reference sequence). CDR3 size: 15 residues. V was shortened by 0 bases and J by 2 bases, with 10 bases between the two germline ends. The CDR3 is CASSQDLTPQETQYF. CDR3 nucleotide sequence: TGTGCCAGCAGCCAAGATCTGACACCTCAAGAGACCCAGTACTTC.

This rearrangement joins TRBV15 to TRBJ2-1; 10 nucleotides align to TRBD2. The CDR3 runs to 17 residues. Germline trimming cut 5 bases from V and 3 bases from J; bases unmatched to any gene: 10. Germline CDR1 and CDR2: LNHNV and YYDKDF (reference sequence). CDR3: CATSRNFGLADYNEQFF. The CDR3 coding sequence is TGTGCCACCAGCCGAAACTTCGGACTAGCGGACTACAATGAGCAGTTCTTC. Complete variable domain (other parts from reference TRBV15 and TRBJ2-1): DAMVIQNPRYQVTQFGKPVTLSCSQTLNHNVMYWYQQKSSQAPKLLFHYYDKDFNNEADTPDNFQSRRPNTSFCFLDIRSPGLGDTAMYLCATSRNFGLADYNEQFFGPGTRLTVL.

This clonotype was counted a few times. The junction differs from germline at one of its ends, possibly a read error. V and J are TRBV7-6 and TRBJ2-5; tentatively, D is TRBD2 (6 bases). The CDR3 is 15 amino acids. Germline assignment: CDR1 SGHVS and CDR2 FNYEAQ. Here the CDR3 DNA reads TGCGCCAGCAGCCAATATGGCGGGATCCAAGAGACCCAGTACTTC. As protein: CASSQYGGIQETQYF.

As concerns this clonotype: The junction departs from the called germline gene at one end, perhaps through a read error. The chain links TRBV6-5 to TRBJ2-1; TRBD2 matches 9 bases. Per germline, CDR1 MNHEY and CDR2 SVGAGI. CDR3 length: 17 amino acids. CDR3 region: CAGSYSPSGDPRNEQFF. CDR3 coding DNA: TGTGCCGGCAGTTACTCGCCTAGCGGGGACCCTAGGAATGAGCAGTTCTTC.

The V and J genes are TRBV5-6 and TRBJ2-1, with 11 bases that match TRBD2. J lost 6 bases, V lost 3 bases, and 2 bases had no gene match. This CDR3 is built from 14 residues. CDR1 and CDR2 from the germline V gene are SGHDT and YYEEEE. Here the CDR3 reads CASSWGLAANEQFF. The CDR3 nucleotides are TGTGCCAGCAGCTGGGGACTAGCGGCCAATGAGCAGTTCTTC.

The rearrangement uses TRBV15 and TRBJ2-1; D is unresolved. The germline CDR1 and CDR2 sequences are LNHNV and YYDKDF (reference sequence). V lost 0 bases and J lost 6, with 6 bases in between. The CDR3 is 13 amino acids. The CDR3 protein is CATSRDIINEQFF. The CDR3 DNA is TGTGCCACCAGCAGAGATATAATCAATGAGCAGTTCTTC.

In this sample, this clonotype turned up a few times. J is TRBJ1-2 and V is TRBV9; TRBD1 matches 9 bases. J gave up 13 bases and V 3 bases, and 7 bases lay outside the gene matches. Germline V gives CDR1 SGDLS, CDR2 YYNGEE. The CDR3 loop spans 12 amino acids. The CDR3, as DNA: TGTGCCAGCAGCGCCTCGGGACAGGGAGGCACCTTC. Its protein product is CASSASGQGGTF. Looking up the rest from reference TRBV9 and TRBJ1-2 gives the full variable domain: DSGVTQTPKHLITATGQRVTLRCSPRSGDLSVYWYQQSLDQGLQFLIQYYNGEERAKGNILERFSAQQFPDLHSELNLSSLELGDSALYFCASSASGQGGTFGSGTRLTVV.

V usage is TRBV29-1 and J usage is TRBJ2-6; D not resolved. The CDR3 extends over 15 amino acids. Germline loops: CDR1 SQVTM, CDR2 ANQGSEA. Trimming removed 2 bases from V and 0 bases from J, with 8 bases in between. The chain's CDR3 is CSVERQTSGANVLTF. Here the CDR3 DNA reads TGCAGCGTTGAACGGCAGACCTCTGGGGCCAACGTCCTGACTTTC. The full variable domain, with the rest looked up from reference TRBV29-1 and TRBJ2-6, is SAVISQKPSRDICQRGTSLTIQCQVDSQVTMMFWYRQQPGQSLTLIATANQGSEATYESGFVIDKFPISRPNLTFSTLTVSNMSPEDSSIYLCSVERQTSGANVLTFGAGSRLTVL.

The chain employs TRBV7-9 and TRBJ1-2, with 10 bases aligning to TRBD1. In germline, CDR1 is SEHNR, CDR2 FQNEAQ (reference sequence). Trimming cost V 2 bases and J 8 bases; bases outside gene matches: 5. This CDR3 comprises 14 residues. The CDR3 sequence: CASSLIGTGVGYTF. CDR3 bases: TGTGCCAGCAGCTTAATTGGGACAGGGGTCGGCTACACCTTC.

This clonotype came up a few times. The DNA of the CDR3 is TGTGCCAGCAGCTCCGACAGCGGGGGGGCGTATCTAAGGCAGTACTTC. It specifies CASSSDSGGAYLRQYF. The chain carries TRBV7-9 and TRBJ2-5; 10 bases line up with TRBD2. The germline gives CDR1 SEHNR, CDR2 FQNEAQ (reference sequence). The CDR3 runs 16 residues. V lost 4 bases, J lost 11 bases, and 16 bases stayed unmatched. Filled out from reference TRBV7-9 and TRBJ2-5, the complete variable domain reads DTGVSQNPRHKITKRGQNVTFRCDPISEHNRLYWYRQTLGQGPEFLTYFQNEAQLEKSRLLSDRFSAERPKGSFSTLEIQRTEQGDSAMYLCASSSDSGGAYLRQYFGPGTRLLVL.

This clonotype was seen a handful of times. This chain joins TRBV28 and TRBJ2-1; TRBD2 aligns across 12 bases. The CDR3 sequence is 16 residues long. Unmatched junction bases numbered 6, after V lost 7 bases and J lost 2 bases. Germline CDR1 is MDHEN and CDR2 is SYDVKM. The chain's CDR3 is CASNLAGGNPYNEQFF. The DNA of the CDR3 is TGTGCCAGCAACCTAGCGGGAGGGAATCCCTACAATGAGCAGTTCTTC.

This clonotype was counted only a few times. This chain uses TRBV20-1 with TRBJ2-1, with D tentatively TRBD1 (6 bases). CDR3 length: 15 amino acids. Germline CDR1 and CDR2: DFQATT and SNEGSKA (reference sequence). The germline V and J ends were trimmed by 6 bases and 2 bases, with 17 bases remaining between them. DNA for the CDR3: TGCAGTGCCCCTCCAGGGGCCGCGGCCTACAATGAGCAGTTCTTC. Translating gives CSAPPGAAAYNEQFF.

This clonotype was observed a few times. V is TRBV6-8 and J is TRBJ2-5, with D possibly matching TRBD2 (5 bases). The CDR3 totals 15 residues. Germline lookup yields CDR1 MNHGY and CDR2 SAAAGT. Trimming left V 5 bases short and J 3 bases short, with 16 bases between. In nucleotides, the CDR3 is TGTGCCAGCAGTGTACTAGAACCGATTAAAGAGACCCAGTACTTC. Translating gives CASSVLEPIKETQYF.

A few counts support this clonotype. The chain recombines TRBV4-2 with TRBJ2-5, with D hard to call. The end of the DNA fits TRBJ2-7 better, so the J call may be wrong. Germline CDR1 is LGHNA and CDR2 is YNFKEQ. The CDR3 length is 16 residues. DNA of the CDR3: TGTGCCAGCAGCCAAGATAGGGCTAGTTTGGCCTACGAGCAGTACTTC. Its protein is CASSQDRASLAYEQYF.

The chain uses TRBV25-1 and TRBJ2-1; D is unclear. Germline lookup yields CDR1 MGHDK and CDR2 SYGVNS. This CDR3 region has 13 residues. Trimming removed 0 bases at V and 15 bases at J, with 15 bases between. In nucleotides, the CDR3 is TGTGCCAGCAGTGAATATCTATCTTCGCCTGGGTTCTTC. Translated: CASSEYLSSPGFF.

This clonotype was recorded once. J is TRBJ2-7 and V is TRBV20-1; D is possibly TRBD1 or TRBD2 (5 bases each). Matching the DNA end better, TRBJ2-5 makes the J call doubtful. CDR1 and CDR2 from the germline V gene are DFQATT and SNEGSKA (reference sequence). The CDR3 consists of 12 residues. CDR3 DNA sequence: TGCAGTGCCAACCCCGGGACCAAGACCCAGTACTTC. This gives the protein CSANPGTKTQYF.

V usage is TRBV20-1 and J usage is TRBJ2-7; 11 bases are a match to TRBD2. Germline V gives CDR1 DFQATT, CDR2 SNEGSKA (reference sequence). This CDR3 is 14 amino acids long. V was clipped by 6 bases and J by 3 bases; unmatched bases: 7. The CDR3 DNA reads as TGCAGTGCCCCCAGCCTAGCGGGGGGCTACGAGCAGTACTTC. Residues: CSAPSLAGGYEQYF.

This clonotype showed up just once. CDR3 in DNA: TGTGCCAGCAGTTTCAAAGCCTCAGGGTTAGCCAAAAACATTCAGTACTTC. Translation gives CASSFKASGLAKNIQYF. The rearrangement joins TRBV6-5 to TRBJ2-4; TRBD1 is a possible D gene (5 bases). Germline V gene data show CDR1 as MNHEY and CDR2 as SVGAGI. The CDR3 extends over 17 amino acids. V was clipped by 4 bases and J by 0 bases, with 16 bases between them.

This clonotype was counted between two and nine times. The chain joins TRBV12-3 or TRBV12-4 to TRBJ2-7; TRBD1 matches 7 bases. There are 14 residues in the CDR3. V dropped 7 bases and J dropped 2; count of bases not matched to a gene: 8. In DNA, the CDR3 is TGTGCCAGCAAGCTTACAGGGGTCCCCTACGAGCAGTACTTC. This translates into CASKLTGVPYEQYF.

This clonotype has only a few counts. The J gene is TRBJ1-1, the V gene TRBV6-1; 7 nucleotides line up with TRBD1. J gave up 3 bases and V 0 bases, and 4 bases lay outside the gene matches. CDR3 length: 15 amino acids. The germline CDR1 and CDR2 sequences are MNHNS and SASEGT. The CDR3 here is CASSEAAGGHTEAFF. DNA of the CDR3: TGTGCCAGCAGTGAAGCGGCAGGGGGTCACACTGAAGCTTTCTTT.

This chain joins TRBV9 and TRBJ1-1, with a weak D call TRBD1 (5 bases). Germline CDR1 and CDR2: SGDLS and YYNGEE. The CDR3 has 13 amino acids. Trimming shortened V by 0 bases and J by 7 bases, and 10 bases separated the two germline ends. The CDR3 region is CASSVATGGEAFF. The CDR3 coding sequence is TGTGCCAGCAGCGTAGCTACTGGGGGTGAAGCTTTCTTT.